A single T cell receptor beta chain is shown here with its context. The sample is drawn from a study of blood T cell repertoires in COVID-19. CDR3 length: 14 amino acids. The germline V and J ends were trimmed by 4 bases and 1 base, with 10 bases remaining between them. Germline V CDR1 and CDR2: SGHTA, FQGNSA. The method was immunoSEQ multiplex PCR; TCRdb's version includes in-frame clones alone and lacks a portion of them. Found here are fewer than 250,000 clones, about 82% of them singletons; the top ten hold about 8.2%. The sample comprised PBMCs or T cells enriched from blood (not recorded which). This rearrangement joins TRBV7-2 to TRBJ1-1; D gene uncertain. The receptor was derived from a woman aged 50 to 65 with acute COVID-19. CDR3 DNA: TGTGCCAGCAGCTCCCCCCACAGGAACACTGAAGCTTTCTTT. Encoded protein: CASSSPHRNTEAFF. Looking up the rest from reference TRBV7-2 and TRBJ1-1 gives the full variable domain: GAGVSQSPSNKVTEKGKDVELRCDPISGHTALYWYRQSLGQGLEFLIYFQGNSAPDKSGLPSDRFSAERTGGSVSTLTIQRTQQEDSAVYLCASSSPHRNTEAFFGQGTRLTVV.